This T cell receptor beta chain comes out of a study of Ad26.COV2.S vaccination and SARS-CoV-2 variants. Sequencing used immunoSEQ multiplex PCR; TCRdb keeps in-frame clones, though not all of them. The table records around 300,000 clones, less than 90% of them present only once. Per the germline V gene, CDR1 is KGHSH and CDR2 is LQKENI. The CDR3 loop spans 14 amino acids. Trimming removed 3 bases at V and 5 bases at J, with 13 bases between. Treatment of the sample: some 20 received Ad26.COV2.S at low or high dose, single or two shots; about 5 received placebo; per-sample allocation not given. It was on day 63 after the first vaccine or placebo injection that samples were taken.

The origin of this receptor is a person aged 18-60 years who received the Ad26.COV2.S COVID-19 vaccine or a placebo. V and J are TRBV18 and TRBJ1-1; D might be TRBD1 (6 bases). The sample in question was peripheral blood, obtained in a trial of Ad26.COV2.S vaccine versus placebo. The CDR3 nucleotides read TGTGCCAGCTCACCGGGGGCAGGTCTGACTGAAGCTTTCTTT. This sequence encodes CASSPGAGLTEAFF.